These 18 T cell receptor beta chains were sequenced from one sample in a study of healthy donors' naive CD4 and CD8 T cells. A linear amplification protocol produced the TCR libraries from around 0.55 ug of total RNA. TCRdb analysed the reads with MiXCR anew, one entry per CDR3 protein. This sample carries approximately 180,000 distinct CDR3 sequences, under 85% of them seen once, and the ten largest clones take 2% to 2.5%. Sequencing was done on a sample of naive CD4+ and CD8+ T cells sorted from blood, pooled from several donors. The receptors derive from a pool of human donors in good health; the sample pools cells from several healthy donors.

This clonotype was recorded a few times. This chain connects TRBV6-5 to TRBJ1-1; 8 bases line up with TRBD1. Germline CDR1 and CDR2: MNHEY and SVGAGI. The trim removed 4 bases at V and 5 bases at J, leaving 6 bases unmatched. This CDR3 contains 14 residues. The DNA for the CDR3 is TGTGCCAGCAGTTCTCAGGGGGCTGGGACTGAAGCTTTCTTT. Its translation is CASSSQGAGTEAFF.

The chain recombines TRBV29-1 with TRBJ1-1; D is ambiguous. V shed 7 bases and J shed 0 bases, with 15 bases lying between them. This CDR3 has 14 residues. Per the germline V gene, CDR1 is SQVTM and CDR2 is ANQGSEA. CDR3 nucleotides: TGCAGCGCAGATGAGGGCTGGGTGAACACTGAAGCTTTCTTT. It yields the protein CSADEGWVNTEAFF.

The J gene is TRBJ2-3, the V gene TRBV27; D could derive from TRBD1 or TRBD2 (6 bases each). Per the germline V gene, CDR1 is MNHEY and CDR2 is SMNVEV (reference sequence). V was trimmed by 0 bases and J by 4 bases, leaving 11 bases between them. The length of the CDR3 is 15 residues. DNA of the CDR3: TGTGCCAGCAGTTTATCTGCCGGGGGCGCAGATACGCAGTATTTT. Translated, it gives CASSLSAGGADTQYF.

This clonotype was recorded only once. One end of the junction fails to match germline, which may point to a read error. This rearrangement joins TRBV27 to TRBJ2-1; D gene uncertain. The CDR3 has 15 amino acids. Germline CDR1 is MNHEY and CDR2 is SMNVEV (reference sequence). The CDR3: CASSLTDSSYSEQFF. The CDR3 DNA sequence: TGTGCCAGCAGTTTAACGGATAGCTCCTACAGTGAGCAGTTCTTC.

The chain couples TRBV5-1 to TRBJ2-7, with TRBD2 identical over 8 bases. V lost 7 bases and J lost 7; bases outside the gene matches: 13. The length of the CDR3 is 14 residues. Germline V gene lookup returns CDR1 SGHRS and CDR2 YFSETQ. Here the CDR3 DNA reads TGCGCCAGCGCGTCCTTAGCGGGGTTCAGTGAGCAGTACTTC. It translates to CASASLAGFSEQYF.

This clonotype was observed a handful of times. V usage is TRBV19 and J usage is TRBJ1-1, with D possibly matching TRBD1 (5 bases). Germline assignment: CDR1 LNHDA and CDR2 SQIVND (reference sequence). V lost 7 bases, J lost 5 bases, and 14 bases lay in between. The CDR3 runs 13 residues. In nucleotides, the CDR3 is TGTGCCAGTACCAGAGGGGTTGATACTGAAGCTTTCTTT. Residues: CASTRGVDTEAFF.

The rearrangement links TRBV27 to TRBJ2-7, with TRBD2 matching over 7 bases. Germline CDR1 reads MNHEY; CDR2 reads SMNVEV (reference sequence). The CDR3 runs 16 residues. Trimming at V came to 3 bases and at J to 0 bases, leaving 8 bases not matched to a gene. CDR3 sequence: CASSFEGRGNSYEQYF. The DNA of the CDR3 is TGTGCCAGCAGTTTCGAGGGGAGGGGAAACTCCTACGAGCAGTACTTC.

This clonotype was counted a single time. The rearrangement joins TRBV5-1 to TRBJ2-3; maybe TRBD2 (6 bases). The CDR3 is 16 residues long. Germline V gene sequence: CDR1 SGHRS, CDR2 YFSETQ. Trimming cost V 3 bases and J 0 bases, with 14 bases left between them. The CDR3 here is CASSSGLAKSTDTQYF. CDR3 nucleotide sequence: TGCGCCAGCAGCTCCGGCCTAGCGAAAAGCACAGATACGCAGTATTTT.

This clonotype was seen a few times. V gene TRBV6-1 combines with J gene TRBJ2-1; D ambiguous. This CDR3 contains 14 residues. Looked up from germline, CDR1 is MNHNS and CDR2 is SASEGT. V gave up 5 bases and J gave up 5 bases, with 13 bases separating them. The CDR3 sequence: CASSPKTDDNEQFF. CDR3 in DNA: TGTGCCAGCAGTCCGAAGACCGACGACAATGAGCAGTTCTTC.

The chain employs TRBV12-3 or TRBV12-4 and TRBJ2-3; D might be TRBD1 (7 bases). V lost 5 bases and J lost 2, with 20 bases in between. This CDR3 is built from 17 residues. CDR3 DNA sequence: TGTGCCAGCAGTCTCCGACAGGGCGGAGGGTACACAGATACGCAGTATTTT. This sequence encodes CASSLRQGGGYTDTQYF.

V and J are TRBV29-1 and TRBJ2-3, with TRBD1 identical over 7 bases. Germline V CDR1 and CDR2: SQVTM, ANQGSEA. V was clipped by 2 bases and J by 4 bases; unmatched bases: 6. The CDR3 is 14 residues long. Here the CDR3 DNA reads TGCAGCGTTGAAAAAAGGGGGCGCGCAGATACGCAGTATTTT. Its protein is CSVEKRGRADTQYF.

The gene calls are TRBV20-1 and TRBJ2-7, with TRBD1 matching over 7 bases. CDR3 length: 13 amino acids. Germline V gene data show CDR1 as DFQATT and CDR2 as SNEGSKA (reference sequence). The V segment lost 4 bases and the J segment 3 bases; nucleotides outside the gene matches: 6. CDR3 in DNA: TGCAGTGCTACGCCGTCAGGGGGCTACGAGCAGTACTTC. This encodes CSATPSGGYEQYF.

The CDR3 nucleotides are TGTGCCACCAGTGAGTTCCCGGGAGCTGAAGCTTTCTTT. Its translation is CATSEFPGAEAFF. The chain has TRBV24-1 and TRBJ1-1, with unresolved D. The CDR3 covers 13 residues. Germline V gene sequence: CDR1 KGHDR, CDR2 SFDVKD. V gave up 4 bases and J gave up 6 bases, with 11 bases separating them.

V usage is TRBV6-2 or TRBV6-3 and J usage is TRBJ2-1; D remains unclear. The length of the CDR3 is 11 residues. V lost 5 bases, J lost 8 bases, and 7 bases lay in between. Germline CDR1 MNHEY, CDR2 SVGEGT. The CDR3 bases are TGTGCCAGCAGTCCATGGGATGAGCAGTTCTTC. As protein: CASSPWDEQFF.

The chain uses TRBV19 and TRBJ1-1; unclear D gene. V lost 3 bases and J 4 bases, leaving 15 bases between the germline ends. The CDR3 consists of 15 residues. Germline assignment: CDR1 LNHDA and CDR2 SQIVND (reference sequence). CDR3 loop: CASSIPPGLGTEAFF. The CDR3 coding sequence is TGTGCCAGTAGTATCCCACCTGGACTTGGCACTGAAGCTTTCTTT.

CDR3 coding DNA: TGCAGCGTTGAATTGAGGGCGCCTAGCGGTGAAGCTTTCTTT. It encodes CSVELRAPSGEAFF. The V call is TRBV29-1, the J call TRBJ1-1; D is uncertain. Deletions cut 2 bases from V and 7 bases from J, with 17 bases between. Germline V gives CDR1 SQVTM, CDR2 ANQGSEA. The CDR3 has 14 amino acids.

The V call is TRBV7-8, the J call TRBJ2-7; D is perhaps TRBD2 (6 bases). The CDR3 length is 14 residues. Between the trimmed V and J ends, which lost 2 bases and 3 bases, there was a span of 11 bases. Germline CDR1 and CDR2: SGHVS and FQNEAQ. CDR3 sequence (DNA): TGTGCCAGCAGCTTACATGCGGGGCACTACGAGCAGTACTTC. It is translated as CASSLHAGHYEQYF.

In this sample, this clonotype turned up a few times. The chain joins TRBV29-1 to TRBJ2-5; D is perhaps TRBD2 (6 bases). V was trimmed by 5 bases and J by 5 bases, leaving 12 bases between them. The CDR3 spans 12 residues. The germline gives CDR1 SQVTM, CDR2 ANQGSEA. The CDR3 loop reads CSVSGLRETQYF. As DNA, the CDR3 is TGCAGCGTTAGCGGGTTACGGGAGACCCAGTACTTC.